The clone carrying this TCR beta chain was found once. This record belongs to a study of CD8+ T cells in alopecia areata. Germline V gene data show CDR1 as GTSNPN and CDR2 as SVGIG (reference sequence). Trimming cost V 3 bases and J 4 bases, with 13 bases left between them. This CDR3 is built from 14 residues. Sequencing used cDNA as its template, made by extracting RNA and reverse transcribing it. The repertoire was sequenced with immunoSEQ multiplex PCR; TCRdb's copy has only in-frame clones and lacks some. The sample records 110,000 or so clones, approximately 60% being singletons. The origin of this receptor is a human donor in good health. The chain combines TRBV30 with TRBJ1-5; maybe TRBD1 (5 bases). Sequenced input: CD4+ T cells sorted from blood. CDR3 sequence: CAWSVTVRNQPQHF. The CDR3 DNA is TGTGCCTGGAGCGTGACAGTAAGAAATCAGCCCCAGCATTTT.